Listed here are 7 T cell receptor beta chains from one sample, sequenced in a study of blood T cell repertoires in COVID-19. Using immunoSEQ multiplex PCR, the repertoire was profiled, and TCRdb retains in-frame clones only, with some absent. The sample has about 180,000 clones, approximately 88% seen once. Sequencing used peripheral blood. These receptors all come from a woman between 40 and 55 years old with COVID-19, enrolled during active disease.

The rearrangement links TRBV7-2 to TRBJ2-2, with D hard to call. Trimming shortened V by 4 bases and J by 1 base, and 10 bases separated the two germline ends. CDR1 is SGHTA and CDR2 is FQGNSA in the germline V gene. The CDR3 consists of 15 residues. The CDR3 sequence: CASSSKLLNTGELFF. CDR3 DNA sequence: TGTGCCAGCAGCTCGAAGTTACTGAACACCGGGGAGCTGTTTTTT.

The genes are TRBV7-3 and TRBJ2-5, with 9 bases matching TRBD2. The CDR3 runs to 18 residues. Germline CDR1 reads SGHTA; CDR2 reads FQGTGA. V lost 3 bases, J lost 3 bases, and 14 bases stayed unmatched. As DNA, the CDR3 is TGTGCCAGCAGCTTGGGCCATGGCGGGAGGGGTACCAAAGAGACCCAGTACTTC. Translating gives CASSLGHGGRGTKETQYF.

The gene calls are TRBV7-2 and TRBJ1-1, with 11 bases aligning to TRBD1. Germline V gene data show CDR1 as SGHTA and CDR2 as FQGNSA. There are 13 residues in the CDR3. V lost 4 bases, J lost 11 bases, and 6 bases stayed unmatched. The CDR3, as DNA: TGTGCCAGCAGCTCCTGGGACAGGGGGAGGGCTTTCTTT. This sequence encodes CASSSWDRGRAFF. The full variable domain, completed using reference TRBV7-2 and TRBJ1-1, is GAGVSQSPSNKVTEKGKDVELRCDPISGHTALYWYRQSLGQGLEFLIYFQGNSAPDKSGLPSDRFSAERTGGSVSTLTIQRTQQEDSAVYLCASSSWDRGRAFFGQGTRLTVV.

CDR3 sequence: CAVLGGWNTEAFF. DNA of the CDR3: TGTGCCGTACTAGGGGGCTGGAACACTGAAGCTTTCTTT. The chain combines TRBV11-1 with TRBJ1-1; 7 positions agree with TRBD1. CDR3 length equals 13 residues. Germline V CDR1 and CDR2: SGHAT, FQDESV (reference sequence). V shed 11 bases and J 1 base; nucleotides not matched to a gene: 7.

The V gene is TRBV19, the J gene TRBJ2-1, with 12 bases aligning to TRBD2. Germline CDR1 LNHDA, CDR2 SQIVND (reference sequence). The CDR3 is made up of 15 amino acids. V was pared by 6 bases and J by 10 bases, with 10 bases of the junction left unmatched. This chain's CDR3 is CASRTGTSGSGEQFF. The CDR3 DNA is TGTGCCAGTAGGACCGGGACTAGCGGGTCGGGGGAGCAGTTCTTC.

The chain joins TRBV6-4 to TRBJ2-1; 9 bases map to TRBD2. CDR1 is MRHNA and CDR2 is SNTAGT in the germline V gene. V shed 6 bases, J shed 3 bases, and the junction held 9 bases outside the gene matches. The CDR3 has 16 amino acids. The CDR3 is CASSAHPSGVYNEQFF. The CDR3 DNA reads TGTGCCAGCAGCGCGCACCCTAGCGGGGTCTACAATGAGCAGTTCTTC.

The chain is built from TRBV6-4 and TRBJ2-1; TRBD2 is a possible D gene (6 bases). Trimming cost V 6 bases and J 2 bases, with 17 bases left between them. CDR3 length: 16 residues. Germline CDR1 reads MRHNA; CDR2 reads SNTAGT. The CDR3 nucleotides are TGTGCCAGCAGCTCCTTTGGGGCGGGGACCTACAATGAGCAGTTCTTC. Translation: CASSSFGAGTYNEQFF.